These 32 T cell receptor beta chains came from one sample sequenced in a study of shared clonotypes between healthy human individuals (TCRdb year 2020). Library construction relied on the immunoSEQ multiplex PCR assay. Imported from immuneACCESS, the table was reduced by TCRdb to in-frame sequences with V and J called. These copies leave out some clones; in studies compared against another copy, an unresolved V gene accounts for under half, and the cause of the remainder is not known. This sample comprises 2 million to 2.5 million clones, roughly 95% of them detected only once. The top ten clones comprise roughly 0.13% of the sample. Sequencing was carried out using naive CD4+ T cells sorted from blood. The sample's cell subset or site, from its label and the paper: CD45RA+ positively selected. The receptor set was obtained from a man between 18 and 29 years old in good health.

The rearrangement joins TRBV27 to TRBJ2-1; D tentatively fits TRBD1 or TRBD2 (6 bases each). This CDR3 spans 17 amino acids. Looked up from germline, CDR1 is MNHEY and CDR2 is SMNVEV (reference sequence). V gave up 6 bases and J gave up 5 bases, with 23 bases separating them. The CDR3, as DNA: TGTGCCAGCAGCCTACTCTGGTGGGGGGCCCCCGACAATGAGCAGTTCTTC. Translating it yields CASSLLWWGAPDNEQFF.

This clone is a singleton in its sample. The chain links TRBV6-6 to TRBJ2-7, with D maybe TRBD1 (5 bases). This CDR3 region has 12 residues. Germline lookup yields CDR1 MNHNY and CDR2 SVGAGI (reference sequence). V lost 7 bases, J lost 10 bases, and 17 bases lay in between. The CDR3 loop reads CASKETGAKQYF. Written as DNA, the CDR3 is TGTGCCAGCAAAGAAACAGGAGCCAAACAGTACTTC.

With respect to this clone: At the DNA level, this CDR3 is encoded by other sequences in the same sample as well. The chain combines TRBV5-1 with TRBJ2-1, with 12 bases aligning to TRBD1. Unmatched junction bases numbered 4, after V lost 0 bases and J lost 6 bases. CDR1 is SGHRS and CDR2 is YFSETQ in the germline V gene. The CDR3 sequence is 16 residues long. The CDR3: CASSLAGQGARNEQFF. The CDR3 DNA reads TGCGCCAGCAGCTTGGCGGGACAGGGGGCCCGCAATGAGCAGTTCTTC.

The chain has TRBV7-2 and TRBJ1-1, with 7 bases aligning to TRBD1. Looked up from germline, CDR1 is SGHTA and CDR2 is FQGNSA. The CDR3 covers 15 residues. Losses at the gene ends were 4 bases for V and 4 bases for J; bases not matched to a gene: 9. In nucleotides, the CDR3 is TGTGCCAGCAGCTCCGTTACAGGGGTCGCCACTGAAGCTTTCTTT. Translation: CASSSVTGVATEAFF.

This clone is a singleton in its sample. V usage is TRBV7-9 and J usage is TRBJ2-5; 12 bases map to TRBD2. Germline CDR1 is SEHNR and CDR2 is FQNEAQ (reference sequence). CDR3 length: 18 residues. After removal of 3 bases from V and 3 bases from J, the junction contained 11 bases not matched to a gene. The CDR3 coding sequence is TGTGCCAGCAGCTTCTTGGCTAGCGGGAGGGGGAGGAAAGAGACCCAGTACTTC. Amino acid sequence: CASSFLASGRGRKETQYF.

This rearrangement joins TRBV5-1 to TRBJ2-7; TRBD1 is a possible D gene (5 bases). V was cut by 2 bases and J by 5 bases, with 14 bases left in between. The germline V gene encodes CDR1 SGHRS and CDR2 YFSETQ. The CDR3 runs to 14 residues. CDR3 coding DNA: TGCGCCAGCAGCTTAAGGGGCCTGGGGAACGAGCAGTACTTC. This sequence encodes CASSLRGLGNEQYF.

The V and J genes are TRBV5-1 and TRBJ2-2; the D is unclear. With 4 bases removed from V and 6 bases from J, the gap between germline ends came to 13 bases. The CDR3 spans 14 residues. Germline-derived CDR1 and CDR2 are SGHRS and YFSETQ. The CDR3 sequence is CASSHPLLSGELFF. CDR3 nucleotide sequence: TGCGCCAGCAGCCATCCCCTCCTCTCCGGGGAGCTGTTTTTT. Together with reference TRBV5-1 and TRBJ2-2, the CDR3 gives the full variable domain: KAGVTQTPRYLIKTRGQQVTLSCSPISGHRSVSWYQQTPGQGLQFLFEYFSETQRNKGNFPGRFSGRQFSNSRSEMNVSTLELGDSALYLCASSHPLLSGELFFGEGSRLTVL.

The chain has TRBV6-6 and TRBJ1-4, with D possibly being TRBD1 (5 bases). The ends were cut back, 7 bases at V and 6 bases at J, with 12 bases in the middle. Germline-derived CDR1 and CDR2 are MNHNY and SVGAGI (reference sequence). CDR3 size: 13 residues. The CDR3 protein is CASTAAGDEKLFF. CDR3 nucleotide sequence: TGTGCCAGCACCGCGGCGGGGGATGAAAAACTGTTTTTT.

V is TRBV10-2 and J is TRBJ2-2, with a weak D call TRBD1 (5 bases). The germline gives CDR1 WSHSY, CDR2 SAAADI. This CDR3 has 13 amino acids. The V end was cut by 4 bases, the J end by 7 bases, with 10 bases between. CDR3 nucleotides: TGCGCCAGCAGTGTTGAAGGGGTCGGGGAGCTGTTTTTT. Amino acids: CASSVEGVGELFF.

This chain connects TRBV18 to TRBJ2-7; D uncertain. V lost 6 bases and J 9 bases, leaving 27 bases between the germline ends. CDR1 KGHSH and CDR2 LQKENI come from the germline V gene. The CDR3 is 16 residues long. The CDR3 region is CASSPLPRTPLLMQYF. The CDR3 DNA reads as TGTGCCAGCTCGCCTTTGCCCAGGACCCCCTTACTTATGCAGTACTTC.

CDR3 nucleotide sequence: TGTGCCAGTCGGAACCCAGACAGGGGGAATAATTCACCCCTCCACTTT. Translated, it gives CASRNPDRGNNSPLHF. The chain has TRBV19 and TRBJ1-6; 9 nucleotides line up with TRBD1. The germline gives CDR1 LNHDA, CDR2 SQIVND (reference sequence). Trimming removed 8 bases from V and 5 bases from J; junction bases left unmatched: 10. The length of the CDR3 is 16 residues.

This chain's CDR3 is CASRREGNTGELFF. The CDR3 bases are TGTGCCAGCAGGCGGGAGGGAAACACCGGGGAGCTGTTTTTT. V and J are TRBV2 and TRBJ2-2; TRBD2 matches 9 bases. V was pared by 6 bases and J by 2 bases, with 1 base of the junction left unmatched. The CDR3 loop spans 14 amino acids. The V gene's germline CDR1 is SNHLY and CDR2 FYNNEI.

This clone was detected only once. In nucleotides, the CDR3 is TGTGCCAGCGAGAAGGGGGGGGCGGCAGATACGCAGTATTTT. Translating gives CASEKGGAADTQYF. The chain recombines TRBV11-2 with TRBJ2-3; the D gene is possibly TRBD2 (7 bases). V lost 8 bases, J lost 4 bases, and 16 bases lay in between. Germline CDR1 SGHAT, CDR2 FQNNGV. The CDR3 totals 14 residues.

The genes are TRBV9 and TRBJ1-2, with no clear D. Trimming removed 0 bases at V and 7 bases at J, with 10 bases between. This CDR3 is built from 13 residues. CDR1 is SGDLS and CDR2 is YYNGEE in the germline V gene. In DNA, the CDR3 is TGTGCCAGCAGCGTAGTGGAGGGCGGTGGCTACACCTTC. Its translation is CASSVVEGGGYTF. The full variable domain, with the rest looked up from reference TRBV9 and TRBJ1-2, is DSGVTQTPKHLITATGQRVTLRCSPRSGDLSVYWYQQSLDQGLQFLIQYYNGEERAKGNILERFSAQQFPDLHSELNLSSLELGDSALYFCASSVVEGGGYTFGSGTRLTVV.

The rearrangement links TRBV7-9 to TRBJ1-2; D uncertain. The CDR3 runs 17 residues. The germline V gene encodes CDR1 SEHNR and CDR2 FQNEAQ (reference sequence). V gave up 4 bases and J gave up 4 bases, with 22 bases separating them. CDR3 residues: CASSSSRTGDRIYGYTF. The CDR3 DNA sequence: TGTGCCAGCAGCTCATCACGGACCGGAGATCGTATCTATGGCTACACCTTC.

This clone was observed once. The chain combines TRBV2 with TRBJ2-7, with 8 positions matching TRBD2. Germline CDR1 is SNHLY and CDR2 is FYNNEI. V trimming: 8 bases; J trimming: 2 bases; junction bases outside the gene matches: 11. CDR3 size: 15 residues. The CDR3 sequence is CASRRSAGGTYEQYF. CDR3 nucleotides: TGTGCCAGCCGTCGGTCGGCGGGGGGCACCTACGAGCAGTACTTC.

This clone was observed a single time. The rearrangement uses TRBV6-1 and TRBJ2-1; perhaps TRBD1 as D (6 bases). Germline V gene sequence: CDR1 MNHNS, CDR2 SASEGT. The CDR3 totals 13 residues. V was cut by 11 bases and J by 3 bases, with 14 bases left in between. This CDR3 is CAGTETGYNEQFF. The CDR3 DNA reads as TGTGCCGGAACCGAGACAGGCTACAATGAGCAGTTCTTC.

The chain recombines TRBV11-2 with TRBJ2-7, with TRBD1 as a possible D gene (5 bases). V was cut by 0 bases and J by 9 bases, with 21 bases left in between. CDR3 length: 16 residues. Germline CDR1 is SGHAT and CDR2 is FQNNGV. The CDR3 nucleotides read TGTGCCAGCAGCTTAGATCAGGTCAGGGTGCGGTCTGGGCAGTACTTC. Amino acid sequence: CASSLDQVRVRSGQYF. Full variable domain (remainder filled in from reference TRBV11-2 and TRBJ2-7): EAGVAQSPRYKIIEKRQSVAFWCNPISGHATLYWYQQILGQGPKLLIQFQNNGVVDDSQLPKDRFSAERLKGVDSTLKIQPAKLEDSAVYLCASSLDQVRVRSGQYFGPGTRLTVT.

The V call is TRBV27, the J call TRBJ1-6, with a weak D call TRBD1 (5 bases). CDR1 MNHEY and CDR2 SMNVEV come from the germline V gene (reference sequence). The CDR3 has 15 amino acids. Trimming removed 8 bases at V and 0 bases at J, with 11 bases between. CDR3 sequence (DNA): TGTGCCAGCCAGACAGTTCGCTCCTATAATTCACCCCTCCACTTT. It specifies CASQTVRSYNSPLHF.

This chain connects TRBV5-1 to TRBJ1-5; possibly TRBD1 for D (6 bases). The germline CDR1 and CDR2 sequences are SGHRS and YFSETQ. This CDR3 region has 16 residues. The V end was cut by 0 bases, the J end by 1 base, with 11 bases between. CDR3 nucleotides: TGCGCCAGCAGCTTGGGGGACGGGACAAGCAATCAGCCCCAGCATTTT. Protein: CASSLGDGTSNQPQHF. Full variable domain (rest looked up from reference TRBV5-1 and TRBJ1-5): KAGVTQTPRYLIKTRGQQVTLSCSPISGHRSVSWYQQTPGQGLQFLFEYFSETQRNKGNFPGRFSGRQFSNSRSEMNVSTLELGDSALYLCASSLGDGTSNQPQHFGDGTRLSIL.

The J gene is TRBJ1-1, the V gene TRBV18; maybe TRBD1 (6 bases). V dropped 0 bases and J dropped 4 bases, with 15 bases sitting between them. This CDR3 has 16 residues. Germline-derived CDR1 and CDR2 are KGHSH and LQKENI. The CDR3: CASSPPGGVRGTEAFF. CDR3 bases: TGTGCCAGCTCACCACCGGGGGGAGTCAGGGGCACTGAAGCTTTCTTT.

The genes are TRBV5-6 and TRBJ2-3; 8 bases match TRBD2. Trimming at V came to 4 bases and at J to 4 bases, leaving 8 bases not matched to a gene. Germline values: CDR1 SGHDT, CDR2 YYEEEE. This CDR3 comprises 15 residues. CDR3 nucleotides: TGTGCCAGCAGCGTGCCCGGGAGGGGCGCAGATACGCAGTATTTT. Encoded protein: CASSVPGRGADTQYF.

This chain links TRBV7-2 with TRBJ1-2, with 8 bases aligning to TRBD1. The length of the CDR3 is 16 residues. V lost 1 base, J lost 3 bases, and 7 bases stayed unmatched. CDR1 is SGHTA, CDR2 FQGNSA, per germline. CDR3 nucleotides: TGTGCCAGCAGCTTAGAGGGCAGGGGGCTTTACTATGGCTACACCTTC. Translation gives CASSLEGRGLYYGYTF.

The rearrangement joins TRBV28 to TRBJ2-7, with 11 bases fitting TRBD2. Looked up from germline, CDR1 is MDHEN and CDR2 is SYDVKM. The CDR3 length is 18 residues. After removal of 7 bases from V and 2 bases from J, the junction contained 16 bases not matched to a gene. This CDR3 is CASTSFSLAGGKPYEQYF. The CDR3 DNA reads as TGTGCCAGCACTTCCTTTTCGCTAGCGGGGGGAAAACCCTACGAGCAGTACTTC.

The CDR3 region is CAIGSLPLNYGYTF. The CDR3 bases are TGTGCCATCGGCAGTCTACCACTTAACTATGGCTACACCTTC. The gene calls are TRBV10-3 and TRBJ1-2; unclear D gene. Germline assignment: CDR1 ENHRY and CDR2 SYGVKD. V lost 8 bases and J 1 base, leaving 14 bases between the germline ends. The CDR3 runs 14 residues.

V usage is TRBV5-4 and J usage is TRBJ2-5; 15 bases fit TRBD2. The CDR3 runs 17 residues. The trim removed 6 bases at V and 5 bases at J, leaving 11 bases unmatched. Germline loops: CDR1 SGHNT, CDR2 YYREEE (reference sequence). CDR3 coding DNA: TGTGCCAGCAAGCTTGGGACTAGCGGGGGGTTTGAGGAGACCCAGTACTTC. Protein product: CASKLGTSGGFEETQYF.

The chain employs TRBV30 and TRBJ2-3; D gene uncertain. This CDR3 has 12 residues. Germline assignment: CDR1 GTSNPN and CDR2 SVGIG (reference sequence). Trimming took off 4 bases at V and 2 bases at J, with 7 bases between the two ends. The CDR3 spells CAWTLLTDTQYF. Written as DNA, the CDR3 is TGTGCCTGGACCTTACTCACAGATACGCAGTATTTT.

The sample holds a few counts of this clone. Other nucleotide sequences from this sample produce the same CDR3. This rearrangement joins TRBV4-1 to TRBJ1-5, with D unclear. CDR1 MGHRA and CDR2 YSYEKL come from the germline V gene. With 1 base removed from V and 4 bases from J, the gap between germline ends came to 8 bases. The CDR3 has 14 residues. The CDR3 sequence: CASSQVGGNQPQHF. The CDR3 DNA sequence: TGCGCCAGCAGCCAAGTGGGAGGGAATCAGCCCCAGCATTTT.

The CDR3 loop reads CASSASGTYNEQFF. DNA of the CDR3: TGTGCCAGCAGTGCTAGCGGCACATACAATGAGCAGTTCTTC. The V gene is TRBV5-4, the J gene TRBJ2-1; 7 bases match TRBD2. V lost 5 bases, J lost 4 bases, and 6 bases stayed unmatched. This CDR3 has 14 residues. CDR1 is SGHNT and CDR2 is YYREEE in the germline V gene (reference sequence).

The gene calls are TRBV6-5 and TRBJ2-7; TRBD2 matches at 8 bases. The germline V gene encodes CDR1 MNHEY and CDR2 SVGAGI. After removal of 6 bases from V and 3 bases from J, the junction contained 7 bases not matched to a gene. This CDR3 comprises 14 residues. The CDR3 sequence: CASSRGLGLYEQYF. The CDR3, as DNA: TGTGCCAGCAGCCGGGGACTAGGACTCTACGAGCAGTACTTC.

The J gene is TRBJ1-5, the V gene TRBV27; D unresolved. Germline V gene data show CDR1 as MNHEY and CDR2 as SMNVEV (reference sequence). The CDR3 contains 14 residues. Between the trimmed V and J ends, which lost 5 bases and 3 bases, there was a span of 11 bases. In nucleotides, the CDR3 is TGTGCCAGCAGTAGAGACCGCTCCAATCAGCCCCAGCATTTT. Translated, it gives CASSRDRSNQPQHF.

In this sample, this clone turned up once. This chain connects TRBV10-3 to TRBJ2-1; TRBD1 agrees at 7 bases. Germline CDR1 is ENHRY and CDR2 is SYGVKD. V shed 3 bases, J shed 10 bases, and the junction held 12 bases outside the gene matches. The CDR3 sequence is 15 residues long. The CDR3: CAISDASGGRFEQFF. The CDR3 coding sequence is TGTGCCATCAGTGATGCGTCAGGGGGTAGGTTCGAGCAGTTCTTC.